This T cell receptor (beta chain) was sequenced in a study of siplizumab effects on memory and regulatory T cells. Study results and limitations: Naive T cells looked more diverse than memory cells and looked like major alloresponse contributors.

The CDR3 has 15 residues. Trimming removed 4 bases from V and 3 bases from J, with 15 bases in between. Per germline, CDR1 SGHNT and CDR2 YENEEA. For every sample, about 10^5 TCR templates were assayed. Produced via immunoSEQ multiplex PCR; TCRdb's table is partial and in-frame only. The top ten hold 6.5% of the sample, which has some 100,000 clones, 90% to 95% seen once. This clone was counted a single time. Its specificity is not known. Sequencing was carried out using CD8+ T cells sorted from blood. The sequence was obtained from a human donor in good health. The J gene is TRBJ1-1, the V gene TRBV11-3, with D possibly being TRBD1 (6 bases). CDR3 DNA: TGTGCCAGCAGCTCGCATGTAGGGGGAGACACTGAAGCTTTCTTT. It is translated as CASSSHVGGDTEAFF.